The present T cell receptor beta chain was sequenced within a study of T cells in Graves' hyperthyroidism and ophthalmopathy. Amplified TCR beta CDR3 regions came from RNA transcripts. First-round RT-PCR targeting the TCR CDR3 was performed with the HTBI primer set. Using its own MiXCR run on the multiplex PCR reads, TCRdb lists one record per CDR3 protein. The data hold around 600,000 distinct CDR3 sequences, with around 15% observed a single time. Of note for this clonotype: The antigen remains unidentified.

V lost 1 base, J lost 5 bases, and 14 bases lay in between. Germline CDR1 LNHNV, CDR2 YYDKDF (reference sequence). There are 15 residues in the CDR3. A NOSPECS grade of at least 4, a Clinical Activity Score of at least 3 and duration under 3 months were recorded in ophthalmopathy patients. Exclusion of a patient resulted from uncontrolled infection, other autoimmune disease, pregnancy or lactation. The study, taken as a whole, reports: Stable hyperthyroidism and ophthalmopathy were separated using 13 V-J signatures.

This chain joins TRBV15 and TRBJ2-5; D gene unclear. Source material: blood. The receptor was derived from a woman aged 50 to 65 with Graves' ophthalmopathy. The CDR3 bases are TGTGCCACCAGCAGAGTTCCCCCCAGGACGGAGACCCAGTACTTC. This encodes CATSRVPPRTETQYF.